The subject of this entry is one T cell receptor beta chain. CDR3 size: 14 residues. Between the trimmed V and J ends, which lost 0 bases and 5 bases, there was a span of 12 bases. From germline, CDR1 is SGHRS and CDR2 YFSETQ. This sample was taken from a study of blood T cell repertoires in COVID-19. The authors' processing: It was from reference gene primer amplification that nucleated cell counts were estimated. Assay used: immunoSEQ multiplex PCR; TCRdb lists only in-frame clones, some missing. V, J and clone size derive from that table, while D and trimming were established from the DNA sequence. The profile shows roughly 70,000 clones, approximately 89% of them singletons.

V usage is TRBV5-1 and J usage is TRBJ2-7; D perhaps matches TRBD2 (7 bases). The receptor comes from a human donor in a cohort sampled during active COVID-19. Sample: peripheral blood. The CDR3 DNA follows: TGCGCCAGCAGCTTGGCTCCGGGGGGCAACGAGCAGTACTTC. This translates into CASSLAPGGNEQYF.